This TCR beta chain was profiled in a study of Ad26.COV2.S vaccination and SARS-CoV-2 variants. Study results and caveats: Substantial breadth was reportedly displayed by spike-specific CD8+ and CD4+ T cell responses after vaccination. Similar non-spike TCR breadth was seen in vaccine and placebo recipients.

Treatment given: approximately 18 received Ad26.COV2.S at low or high dose, single or two shots; several received placebo; per-sample allocation not given. The samples date from day 63 after the first vaccine or placebo injection. Profiled with immunoSEQ multiplex PCR; TCRdb holds only in-frame clones, not every one. The sample carries some 640,000 clones, more than 80% recorded once. In the case of this clone: Its cognate antigen is unknown.

Deletions cut 9 bases from V and 4 bases from J, with 10 bases between. This CDR3 has 12 amino acids. CDR1 is MNHNS and CDR2 is SASEGT in the germline V gene. This chain uses TRBV6-1 with TRBJ1-5, with D possibly being TRBD1 (5 bases). The sequenced sample was peripheral blood, obtained in a trial of Ad26.COV2.S vaccine versus placebo. The TCR comes from a person between 18 and 59 years old who received the Ad26.COV2.S COVID-19 vaccine or a placebo. As DNA, the CDR3 is TGTGCCAGTCAGGGTTTGAATCAGCCCCAGCATTTT. Its protein product is CASQGLNQPQHF.